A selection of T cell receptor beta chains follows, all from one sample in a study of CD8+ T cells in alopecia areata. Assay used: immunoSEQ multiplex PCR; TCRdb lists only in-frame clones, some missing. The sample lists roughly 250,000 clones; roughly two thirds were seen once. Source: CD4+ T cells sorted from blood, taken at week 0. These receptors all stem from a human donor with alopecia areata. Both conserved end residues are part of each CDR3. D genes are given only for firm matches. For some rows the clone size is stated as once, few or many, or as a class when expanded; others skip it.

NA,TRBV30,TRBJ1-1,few,CAWSALRGWTEAFF,TGTGCCTGGAGTGCTCTTCGGGGGTGGACTGAAGCTTTCTTT
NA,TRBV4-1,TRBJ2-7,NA,CASSQPGQSYEQYF,TGCGCCAGCAGCCAACCCGGACAGAGTTACGAGCAGTACTTC
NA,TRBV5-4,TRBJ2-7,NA,CASSVVGSSYEQYF,TGTGCCAGCAGCGTAGTGGGTAGCTCCTACGAGCAGTACTTC
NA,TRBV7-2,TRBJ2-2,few,CASSLVAANTGELFF,TGTGCCAGCAGCTTAGTGGCGGCGAACACCGGGGAGCTGTTTTTT
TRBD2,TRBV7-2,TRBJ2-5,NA,CASSPGGGRRETQYF,TGTGCCAGCAGCCCGGGCGGGGGAAGGAGGGAGACCCAGTACTTC
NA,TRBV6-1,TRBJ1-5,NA,CASSEGNNQPQHF,TGTGCCAGCAGTGAAGGGAACAATCAGCCCCAGCATTTT
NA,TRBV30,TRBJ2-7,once,CAWSKIGREGGEQYF,TGTGCCTGGAGTAAAATTGGCAGGGAAGGAGGCGAGCAGTACTTC
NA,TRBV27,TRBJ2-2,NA,CASRRGPGELFF,TGTGCCAGCAGACGGGGCCCCGGGGAGCTGTTTTTT
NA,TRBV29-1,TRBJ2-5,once,CSVTTGADQETQYF,TGCAGCGTTACCACAGGAGCTGACCAAGAGACCCAGTACTTC
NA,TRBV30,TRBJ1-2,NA,CAWTSLGMLAYTF,TGTGCCTGGACGTCGCTGGGGATGTTAGCCTACACCTTC
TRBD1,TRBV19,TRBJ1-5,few,CASSIPGQGARQPQHF,TGTGCCAGTAGTATACCGGGACAGGGGGCGCGGCAGCCCCAGCATTTT
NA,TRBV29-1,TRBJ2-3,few,CSVSPGLNTDTQYF,TGCAGCGTTTCCCCGGGACTGAACACAGATACGCAGTATTTT
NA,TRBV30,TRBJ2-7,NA,CASLNALSYEQYF,TGTGCCTCCCTAAACGCACTCTCCTACGAGCAGTACTTC
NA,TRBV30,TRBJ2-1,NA,CAWRWATSYNEQFF,TGTGCCTGGAGGTGGGCGACCTCCTACAATGAGCAGTTCTTC
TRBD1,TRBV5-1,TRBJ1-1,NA,CASSLGQGRASDAFF,TGCGCCAGCAGCTTAGGACAGGGGCGCGCATCGGATGCTTTCTTT
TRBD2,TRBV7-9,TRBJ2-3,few,CASSLSSGLDTQYF,TGTGCCAGCAGCTTGTCTAGCGGGTTAGATACGCAGTATTTT
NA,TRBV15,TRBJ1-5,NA,CATSRPGAGQPQHF,TGTGCCACCAGCAGACCAGGGGCCGGCCAGCCCCAGCATTTT
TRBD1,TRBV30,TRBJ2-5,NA,CAWWDRGRRETQYF,TGTGCCTGGTGGGACAGGGGGCGCCGGGAGACCCAGTACTTC
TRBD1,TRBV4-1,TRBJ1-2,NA,CASRKSPGQGLSGNGYTF,TGCGCCAGCAGGAAGAGTCCGGGACAGGGGCTTAGTGGTAATGGCTACACCTTC
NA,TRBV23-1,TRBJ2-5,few,CASNRRQETQYF,TGCGCCAGCAACCGACGCCAAGAGACCCAGTACTTC
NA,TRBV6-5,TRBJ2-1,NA,CASSYQGNQGSEQFF,TGTGCCAGCAGTTACCAAGGGAATCAGGGTTCTGAGCAGTTCTTC
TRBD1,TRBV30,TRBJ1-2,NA,CAWSVLYRGLYGYTF,TGTGCCTGGAGTGTCCTCTACAGGGGACTTTATGGCTACACCTTC
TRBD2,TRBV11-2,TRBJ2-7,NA,CASSPSGRGYYEQYF,TGTGCCAGCAGCCCATCCGGGAGGGGGTACTACGAGCAGTACTTC
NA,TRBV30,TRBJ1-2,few,CAWAGRNYGYTF,TGTGCCTGGGCGGGACGCAACTATGGCTACACCTTC
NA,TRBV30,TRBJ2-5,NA,CAWGAETQYF,TGTGCCTGGGGGGCCGAGACCCAGTACTTC
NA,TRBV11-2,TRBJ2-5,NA,CASSLDGNGGYF,TGTGCCAGCAGCTTAGATGGTAACGGGGGGTACTTC
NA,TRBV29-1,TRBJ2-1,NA,CSSRGRGNNEQFF,TGCAGCTCGAGGGGGAGGGGAAACAATGAGCAGTTCTTC
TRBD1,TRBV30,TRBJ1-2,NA,CAWSVQGSYGYTF,TGTGCCTGGAGTGTACAGGGGTCCTATGGCTACACCTTC
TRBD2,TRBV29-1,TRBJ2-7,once,CSFSRGGNIGYEQYF,TGCAGCTTTTCACGCGGGGGGAATATTGGTTACGAGCAGTACTTC
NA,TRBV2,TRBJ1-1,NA,CASSESRNTEAFF,TGTGCCAGCAGTGAATCTAGGAACACTGAAGCTTTCTTT
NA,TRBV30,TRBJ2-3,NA,CAWSSPLGTDTQYF,TGTGCCTGGAGTTCACCATTAGGCACAGATACGCAGTATTTT
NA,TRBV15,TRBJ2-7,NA,CATSTEQGPWDEQYF,TGTGCCACCAGCACCGAACAGGGACCTTGGGACGAGCAGTACTTC